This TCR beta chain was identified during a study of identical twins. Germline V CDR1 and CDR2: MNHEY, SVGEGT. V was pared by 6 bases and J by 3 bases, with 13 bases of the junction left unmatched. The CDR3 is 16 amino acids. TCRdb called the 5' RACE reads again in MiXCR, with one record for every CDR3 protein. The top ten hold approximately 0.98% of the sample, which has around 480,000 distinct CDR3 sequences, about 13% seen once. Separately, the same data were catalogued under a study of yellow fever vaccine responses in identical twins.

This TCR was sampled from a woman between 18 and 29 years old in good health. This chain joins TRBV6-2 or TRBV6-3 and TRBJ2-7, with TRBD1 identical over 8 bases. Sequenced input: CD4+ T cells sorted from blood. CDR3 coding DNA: TGTGCCAGCAGCTTTCGCTCCGGGACAGGCGGCTACGAGCAGTACTTC. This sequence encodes CASSFRSGTGGYEQYF.